The entry below describes one T cell receptor beta chain. Its antigen is as yet unknown. One end of the junction does not line up with germline, which may come from a read error. This sample was taken from a study of CD8+ T cells in alopecia areata. Study in general: Tofacitinib administration to treated patients was oral, at 5 to 10 mg twice daily.

The study's findings and limits: Many expanded lesional clones persisted during tofacitinib (in both scalp and blood). Patients displayed less clarity in TCR sharing than mice, a finding possibly related to HLA. Scalp clonality and expanded CD8+ clones among the top 100 were significantly decreased by tofacitinib.

Treatment in this sample: oral pan-JAK inhibitor, 5-10 mg twice daily. In each case, RNA was isolated and then reverse transcribed into cDNA as the sequencing template. Assay: immunoSEQ multiplex PCR; the TCRdb copy retains only in-frame clones and omits some. The data contain some 240,000 clones, approximately 57% of them singletons. The CDR3 has 16 amino acids. The V gene's germline CDR1 is SEHNR and CDR2 FQNEAQ (reference sequence). The clonotype originates from a human donor with alopecia areata. The sequenced sample was CD4+ T cells sorted from blood, obtained at week 4, from a patient treated with tofacitinib. This rearrangement joins TRBV7-9 to TRBJ2-7; 8 nucleotides align to TRBD1. Written as DNA, the CDR3 is TGTGCCAGCAGTTTAGATTTAACCGGGACAGGCTACGAGCAGTACTTC. As protein: CASSLDLTGTGYEQYF. Full variable domain (outside the CDR3, taken from reference TRBV7-9 and TRBJ2-7): DTGVSQNPRHKITKRGQNVTFRCDPISEHNRLYWYRQTLGQGPEFLTYFQNEAQLEKSRLLSDRFSAERPKGSFSTLEIQRTEQGDSAMYLCASSLDLTGTGYEQYFGPGTRLTVT.